A selection of T cell receptor beta chains follows, all from one sample in a study of CD8 T cells in Susac syndrome. From the immunoSEQ multiplex PCR reads, TCRdb called clonotypes with MiXCR, one entry per CDR3 protein. The profile shows about 300,000 distinct CDR3 sequences, approximately 85% of them singletons. The sequenced sample consisted of CD8+ T cells from PBMCs. The receptors originated from a human donor with multiple sclerosis. Both conserved end residues are part of each CDR3. A D gene is named only where the DNA matches it firmly. Rows give clone size only sometimes, using once, few, many, or a class for an expanded clone.

-,TRBJ2-1,TRBV7-9,-,TGTGCCAGCAGCTTTCCCGATAGCGGCTCCGTTGAGCAGTTCTTC,CASSFPDSGSVEQFF
-,TRBJ2-1,TRBV7-9,-,TGTGCCAGCAGCGGGCCGAGGCGGCCTTACAATGAGCAGTTCTTC,CASSGPRRPYNEQFF
-,TRBJ2-4,TRBV4-3,-,TGCGCCAGCAGCCTTCAAGTTGGTCTCCTCAAAAACATTCAGTACTTC,CASSLQVGLLKNIQYF
TRBD1,TRBJ2-7,TRBV6-2/TRBV6-3,-,TGTGCCAGCAGTTATTTCTTGGGACAGGGAGCCTACGAGCAGTACTTC,CASSYFLGQGAYEQYF
-,TRBJ2-1,TRBV19,few,TGTGCCAGTAGTGAGGGGGGCCACTCCTACAATGAGCAGTTCTTC,CASSEGGHSYNEQFF
-,TRBJ2-7,TRBV28,-,TGTGCCAGCAGCTCGGGAGCTAGGCCCGTAGAGTACTTC,CASSSGARPVEYF
-,TRBJ2-5,TRBV5-1,-,TGCGCCAGCAGCTTGGAGGCGGGAACCGGGGAGACCCAGTACTTC,CASSLEAGTGETQYF
TRBD2,TRBJ2-7,TRBV13,-,TGTGCCAGCAGCACGGGACTAGCGGCCTCCTACGAGCAGTACTTC,CASSTGLAASYEQYF
-,TRBJ2-1,TRBV12-3/TRBV12-4,-,TGTGCCAGCAGTTTAGCGGGCCTAGCGTGGCACAATGAGCAGTTCTTC,CASSLAGLAWHNEQFF
TRBD2,TRBJ2-1,TRBV28,-,TGTGCCAGCAGTTTAAATGGCGGGAGGGCCGGTGAGCAGTTCTTC,CASSLNGGRAGEQFF
-,TRBJ1-5,TRBV28,-,TGTGCCAGCAGTCCCCAGAATAGCAATCAGCCCCAGCATTTT,CASSPQNSNQPQHF
TRBD2,TRBJ2-7,TRBV28,-,TGTGCCAGCAGTTTTAAGGGACTAGCGGGATGGTACGAGCAGTACTTC,CASSFKGLAGWYEQYF
TRBD1,TRBJ2-5,TRBV28,-,TGTGCCAGCAGTCTCCGGACAGGGGGCGAAGAGACCCAGTACTTC,CASSLRTGGEETQYF
-,TRBJ2-1,TRBV13,once,TGTGCCAGCAACTCGGGACTGTCGAACAATGAGCAGTTCTTC,CASNSGLSNNEQFF